The rows below give T cell receptor beta chains drawn from one sample of a study of blood T cell repertoires in COVID-19. Data came from immunoSEQ multiplex PCR; TCRdb stores just in-frame clones and leaves some out. The sample contains some 150,000 clones, around 80% of which appear only once. Sequenced: PBMCs or T cells enriched from blood (not recorded which). Receptor source: a woman aged 45-60 years who had recovered from COVID-19. CDR3s include the opening cysteine and the closing phenylalanine or tryptophan. The D gene is left open where the match is weak. The size of a clone is reported for some rows only, either as once, few or many, or as a class for expanded clones.

CASSQGMGDTEAFF	TGTGCCAGCTCACAGGGGATGGGTGACACTGAAGCTTTCTTT	TRBV18	.	TRBJ1-1	.
CASSRDKPSSYEQYF	TGTGCCAGCAGCAGGGACAAACCGAGCTCCTACGAGCAGTACTTC	TRBV5-4	.	TRBJ2-7	.
CASSHDRLYGYTF	TGTGCCAGCAGCCATGATCGACTATATGGCTACACCTTC	TRBV14	.	TRBJ1-2	.
CASRSQGANEKLFF	TGTGCCAGCAGGTCACAGGGGGCTAATGAAAAACTGTTTTTT	TRBV6-5	TRBD1	TRBJ1-4	.
CASSIATNEKLFF	TGTGCCAGCTCAATAGCAACTAATGAAAAACTGTTTTTT	TRBV18	.	TRBJ1-4	.
CASSPTGWRYGYTF	TGTGCCAGTAGTCCGACCGGATGGAGGTATGGCTACACCTTC	TRBV19	.	TRBJ1-2	.
CASSPPGQGVTDTQYF	TGTGCCAGCAGTCCCCCCGGACAGGGGGTGACAGATACGCAGTATTTT	TRBV14	TRBD1	TRBJ2-3	.
CAWNAGHNSPLHF	TGTGCCTGGAACGCAGGGCATAATTCACCCCTCCACTTT	TRBV30	.	TRBJ1-6	.
CASSAQMNTEAFF	TGTGCCAGCAGCGCACAGATGAACACTGAAGCTTTCTTT	TRBV7-6	.	TRBJ1-1	few
CASRRRSIDQNTEAFF	TGCGCCAGCAGGAGGAGGAGCATCGACCAGAACACTGAAGCTTTCTTT	TRBV4-1	.	TRBJ1-1	few
CASGLTANDEKLFF	TGTGCCAGCGGATTGACAGCGAACGACGAAAAACTGTTTTTT	TRBV28	.	TRBJ1-4	.
CASSSPGTLQETQYF	TGTGCCAGCAGCTCTCCAGGGACATTACAAGAGACCCAGTACTTC	TRBV2	.	TRBJ2-5	.
CASSQSDSNYGYTF	TGTGCCAGCAGCCAATCGGACTCTAACTATGGCTACACCTTC	TRBV16	.	TRBJ1-2	once
CATSEGAHYNEQFF	TGTGCCACCAGTGAGGGGGCACACTACAATGAGCAGTTCTTC	TRBV24-1	.	TRBJ2-1	.
CASSAGQAQETQYF	TGTGCCAGCAGCGCCGGACAGGCTCAAGAGACCCAGTACTTC	TRBV9	TRBD1	TRBJ2-5	.
CASSLGTDYGGYTF	TGTGCCAGCAGCTTAGGCACAGACTATGGTGGCTACACCTTC	TRBV7-2	.	TRBJ1-2	few
CASPGRGRGGELFF	TGTGCCAGCCCCGGGAGGGGGAGGGGCGGGGAGCTGTTTTTT	TRBV19	TRBD2	TRBJ2-2	.
CASSLSGGVGKNIQYF	TGTGCCAGCAGTCTAAGCGGGGGGGTTGGCAAAAACATTCAGTACTTC	TRBV28	TRBD2	TRBJ2-4	.
CASSWGLGGVTDTQYF	TGTGCCAGCAGCTGGGGGTTGGGCGGGGTCACAGATACGCAGTATTTT	TRBV5-4	.	TRBJ2-3	.
CASSLGAGLNTGELFF	TGTGCCAGCAGCTTAGGGGCAGGGCTGAACACCGGGGAGCTGTTTTTT	TRBV7-8	.	TRBJ2-2	.
CAWSTREQFF	TGTGCCTGGAGTACTCGTGAGCAGTTCTTC	TRBV30	.	TRBJ2-1	.